The 22 T cell receptor beta chains in this list originate from one sample, sequenced in a study of shared clonotypes between healthy human individuals. The protocol was immunoSEQ multiplex PCR, while the TCRdb copy is restricted to in-frame clones and leaves out a portion. The sample shows roughly 2.4 million clones, more than 90% of them seen only once. The sample comprised naive CD4+ T cells sorted from blood. Subset: CD45RA+ positively selected. The source is a young man in good health.

The chain joins TRBV4-1 to TRBJ1-5, with unresolved D. Germline V CDR1 and CDR2: MGHRA, YSYEKL. The V end was cut by 1 base, the J end by 6 bases, with 16 bases between. The CDR3 covers 16 residues. CDR3 region: CASSQVRAATIQPQHF. The CDR3 region has the DNA TGCGCCAGCAGCCAAGTCCGGGCAGCCACCATTCAGCCCCAGCATTTT.

The genes are TRBV15 and TRBJ1-5; the D gene is possibly TRBD1 (6 bases). V lost 1 base, J lost 0 bases, and 10 bases lay in between. Germline CDR1 LNHNV, CDR2 YYDKDF (reference sequence). This CDR3 contains 16 residues. CDR3 protein: CATSRAGTNSNQPQHF. In nucleotides, the CDR3 is TGTGCCACCAGCAGAGCCGGGACAAATAGCAATCAGCCCCAGCATTTT. Combining the CDR3 with reference TRBV15 and TRBJ1-5 gives the whole variable domain DAMVIQNPRYQVTQFGKPVTLSCSQTLNHNVMYWYQQKSSQAPKLLFHYYDKDFNNEADTPDNFQSRRPNTSFCFLDIRSPGLGDTAMYLCATSRAGTNSNQPQHFGDGTRLSIL.

The J gene is TRBJ1-5, the V gene TRBV25-1; D is perhaps TRBD1 (6 bases). Germline V CDR1 and CDR2: MGHDK, SYGVNS. This CDR3 has 14 amino acids. Deletions cut 3 bases from V and 4 bases from J, with 10 bases between. CDR3 sequence reads: CASSEAGVNQPQHF. As DNA, the CDR3 is TGTGCCAGCAGTGAGGCAGGGGTTAATCAGCCCCAGCATTTT.

Concerning this clone: Distinct nucleotide sequences in the sample also encode this CDR3. The genes are TRBV2 and TRBJ1-1; D ambiguous. The CDR3 is 11 residues long. Germline CDR1 reads SNHLY; CDR2 reads FYNNEI. With 6 bases removed from V and 5 bases from J, the gap between germline ends came to 7 bases. The DNA of the CDR3 is TGTGCCAGCAGGGGATGGACTGAAGCTTTCTTT. This encodes CASRGWTEAFF.

The J gene is TRBJ1-2, the V gene TRBV4-3, with D perhaps TRBD1 (5 bases). The V end lost 0 bases, the J end lost 3 bases, and 8 bases lay between the germline ends. Germline CDR1 and CDR2: LGHNA and YSLEER. CDR3 length: 14 amino acids. The CDR3: CASSQDRGHYGYTF. The CDR3, as DNA: TGCGCCAGCAGCCAAGATCGGGGACACTATGGCTACACCTTC.

To note about this clone: Other DNA sequences in this sample translate to the same CDR3. The chain employs TRBV28 and TRBJ1-1; D is unresolved. This CDR3 is built from 14 residues. Trimming removed 2 bases at V and 1 base at J, with 8 bases between. Germline V lookup: CDR1 MDHEN, CDR2 SYDVKM. CDR3 bases: TGTGCCAGCAGTTTACGAACAGCGAACACTGAAGCTTTCTTT. Amino acids: CASSLRTANTEAFF.

A word on this clone: This same CDR3 is encoded by further DNA sequences in the sample. The chain links TRBV11-2 to TRBJ2-3; TRBD2 might be the D (6 bases). Trimming stripped 6 bases from V and 0 bases from J, with 7 bases between. Germline assignment: CDR1 SGHAT and CDR2 FQNNGV. This CDR3 spans 13 amino acids. The CDR3 sequence: CASRLASTDTQYF. The DNA of the CDR3 is TGTGCCAGCAGGCTAGCGAGCACAGATACGCAGTATTTT.

The DNA of the CDR3 is TGTGCCAGCTCACCTGGACAGGATGGATACGAGCAGTACTTC. Protein product: CASSPGQDGYEQYF. V usage is TRBV18 and J usage is TRBJ2-7; 7 bases are a match to TRBD1. The V gene end was trimmed by 3 bases and the J gene end by 4 bases; junction bases not matched to a gene: 6. The CDR3 consists of 14 residues. Germline values: CDR1 KGHSH, CDR2 LQKENI. Drawing the rest from reference TRBV18 and TRBJ2-7, the complete variable domain is NAGVMQNPRHLVRRRGQEARLRCSPMKGHSHVYWYRQLPEEGLKFMVYLQKENIIDESGMPKERFSAEFPKEGPSILRIQQVVRGDSAAYFCASSPGQDGYEQYFGPGTRLTVT.

This chain links TRBV30 with TRBJ1-4; no firm D call. Trimming removed 2 bases from V and 7 bases from J, with 11 bases in between. The CDR3 consists of 13 residues. Germline CDR1 reads GTSNPN; CDR2 reads SVGIG (reference sequence). The CDR3 coding sequence is TGTGCCTGGAGTCAGAGGTTGGGTGAAAAACTGTTTTTT. It codes for CAWSQRLGEKLFF.

The chain recombines TRBV7-2 with TRBJ1-6; tentatively, D is TRBD1 (6 bases). V lost 2 bases and J 7 bases, leaving 9 bases between the germline ends. CDR3 length: 14 residues. CDR1 is SGHTA and CDR2 is FQGNSA in the germline V gene. The CDR3 here is CASSLLGGNSPLHF. The CDR3 coding sequence is TGTGCCAGCAGCTTATTAGGGGGAAATTCACCCCTCCACTTT.

The CDR3 DNA is TGTGCCAGCAGCGGGTTGGGGAGAACCTTGAACACTGAAGCTTTCTTT. This translates into CASSGLGRTLNTEAFF. The chain couples TRBV5-6 to TRBJ1-1; unclear D gene. The V end lost 4 bases, the J end lost 0 bases, and 16 bases lay between the germline ends. CDR3 length equals 16 residues. Looked up from germline, CDR1 is SGHDT and CDR2 is YYEEEE.

J is TRBJ2-7 and V is TRBV5-1, with D unclear. V was cut by 5 bases and J by 5 bases, with 14 bases left in between. CDR1 and CDR2 (germline): SGHRS, YFSETQ. CDR3 length: 13 residues. The CDR3 DNA reads as TGCGCCAGCAGACCCCCCAATCTCCACGAGCAGTACTTC. Its translation: CASRPPNLHEQYF. Looking up the rest from reference TRBV5-1 and TRBJ2-7 gives the full variable domain: KAGVTQTPRYLIKTRGQQVTLSCSPISGHRSVSWYQQTPGQGLQFLFEYFSETQRNKGNFPGRFSGRQFSNSRSEMNVSTLELGDSALYLCASRPPNLHEQYFGPGTRLTVT.

This chain links TRBV5-6 with TRBJ2-5, with 11 bases matching TRBD1. Germline V gives CDR1 SGHDT, CDR2 YYEEEE. With 1 base clipped from V and 5 bases from J, the junction kept 4 bases outside the gene matches. The CDR3 extends over 15 amino acids. In DNA, the CDR3 is TGTGCCAGCAGCTTGAGGACAGGGGGCGTGGAGACCCAGTACTTC. Encoded protein: CASSLRTGGVETQYF.

DNA for the CDR3: TGTGCCAGCAGCTTACCCCGGGAAAGACCCCTCTACGAGCAGTACTTC. Translation gives CASSLPRERPLYEQYF. The chain links TRBV7-8 to TRBJ2-7, with D possibly matching TRBD2 (5 bases). The CDR3 is made up of 16 amino acids. Germline values: CDR1 SGHVS, CDR2 FQNEAQ. V was trimmed by 2 bases and J by 3 bases, leaving 17 bases between them.

The chain couples TRBV2 to TRBJ2-5; maybe TRBD1 (6 bases). The germline V gene encodes CDR1 SNHLY and CDR2 FYNNEI. Between the trimmed V and J ends, which lost 4 bases and 3 bases, there was a span of 9 bases. The CDR3 sequence is 13 residues long. CDR3 sequence (DNA): TGTGCCAGCAGTGCACAGGGAAAAGAGACCCAGTACTTC. Translation gives CASSAQGKETQYF.

The V call is TRBV14, the J call TRBJ1-1; D is uncertain. This CDR3 contains 13 residues. CDR1 is SGHDN, CDR2 FVKESK, per germline. Trimming took off 4 bases at V and 5 bases at J, with 11 bases between the two ends. DNA of the CDR3: TGTGCCAGCAGCCTCCTAGAATATACTGAAGCTTTCTTT. Residues: CASSLLEYTEAFF.

The V and J genes are TRBV7-6 and TRBJ1-2; TRBD1 matches 10 bases. Germline CDR1 and CDR2: SGHVS and FNYEAQ. V trimming: 5 bases; J trimming: 6 bases; junction bases outside the gene matches: 3. This CDR3 comprises 13 residues. CDR3 DNA sequence: TGTGCCAGCAGCGCAGACAGGGGGCATGGCTACACCTTC. This translates into CASSADRGHGYTF.

The genes are TRBV2 and TRBJ2-5; D is undetermined. CDR3 length: 15 amino acids. Trimming cost V 4 bases and J 6 bases, with 18 bases left between them. Germline CDR1 SNHLY, CDR2 FYNNEI. The CDR3 region is CASSVLSTVVKTQYF. DNA of the CDR3: TGTGCCAGCAGTGTCTTATCAACGGTGGTAAAGACCCAGTACTTC.

The V call is TRBV19, the J call TRBJ1-3; the D is unclear. The CDR3 runs 12 residues. V was pared by 11 bases and J by 0 bases, with 8 bases between. The germline V gene has CDR1 LNHDA and CDR2 SQIVND (reference sequence). DNA of the CDR3: TGTGCCTCGGTAGGCTCTGGAAACACCATATATTTT. This codes for CASVGSGNTIYF. The full variable domain, completed using reference TRBV19 and TRBJ1-3, is DGGITQSPKYLFRKEGQNVTLSCEQNLNHDAMYWYRQDPGQGLRLIYYSQIVNDFQKGDIAEGYSVSREKKESFPLTVTSAQKNPTAFYLCASVGSGNTIYFGEGSWLTVV.

The V and J genes are TRBV2 and TRBJ2-1; TRBD1 might be the D (5 bases). Germline V gene data show CDR1 as SNHLY and CDR2 as FYNNEI. Trimming removed 6 bases at V and 1 base at J, with 13 bases between. The CDR3 runs 15 residues. The CDR3 nucleotides read TGTGCCAGCAGACCCAGGGTGGGTTCCTACAATGAGCAGTTCTTC. This translates into CASRPRVGSYNEQFF. The full variable domain, its missing parts supplied by reference TRBV2 and TRBJ2-1, is EPEVTQTPSHQVTQMGQEVILRCVPISNHLYFYWYRQILGQKVEFLVSFYNNEISEKSEIFDDQFSVERPDGSNFTLKIRSTKLEDSAMYFCASRPRVGSYNEQFFGPGTRLTVL.

This clone was seen more than once but under ten times. This specimen includes other DNA sequences encoding the same CDR3. The chain has TRBV5-4 and TRBJ2-3; weak D call: TRBD2 (5 bases). Trimming cost V 2 bases and J 0 bases, with 10 bases left between them. Per germline, CDR1 SGHNT and CDR2 YYREEE (reference sequence). This CDR3 is 15 amino acids long. CDR3 sequence: CASSFGGPSTDTQYF. The CDR3 DNA reads TGTGCCAGCAGCTTCGGCGGGCCTAGCACAGATACGCAGTATTTT.

V usage is TRBV18 and J usage is TRBJ2-7; D is unresolved. Germline CDR1 KGHSH, CDR2 LQKENI. Trimming took off 3 bases at V and 2 bases at J, with 11 bases between the two ends. CDR3 size: 14 residues. The CDR3 region has the DNA TGTGCCAGCTCACCCGATGGATTAACCTACGAGCAGTACTTC. Its protein is CASSPDGLTYEQYF. Together with reference TRBV18 and TRBJ2-7, the CDR3 gives the full variable domain: NAGVMQNPRHLVRRRGQEARLRCSPMKGHSHVYWYRQLPEEGLKFMVYLQKENIIDESGMPKERFSAEFPKEGPSILRIQQVVRGDSAAYFCASSPDGLTYEQYFGPGTRLTVT.